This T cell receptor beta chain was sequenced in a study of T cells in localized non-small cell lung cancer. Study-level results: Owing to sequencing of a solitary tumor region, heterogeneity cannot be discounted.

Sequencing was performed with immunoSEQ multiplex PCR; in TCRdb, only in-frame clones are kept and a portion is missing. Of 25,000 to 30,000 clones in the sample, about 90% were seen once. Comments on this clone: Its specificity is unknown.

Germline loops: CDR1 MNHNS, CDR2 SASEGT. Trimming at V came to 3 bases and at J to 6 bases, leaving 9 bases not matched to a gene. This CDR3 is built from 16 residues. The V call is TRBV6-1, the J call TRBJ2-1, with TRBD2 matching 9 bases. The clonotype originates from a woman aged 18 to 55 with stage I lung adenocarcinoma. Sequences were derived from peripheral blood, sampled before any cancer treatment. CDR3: CASSESGAGGGNEQFF. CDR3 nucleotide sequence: TGTGCCAGCAGTGAGTCGGGAGCGGGAGGCGGCAATGAGCAGTTCTTC.